This T cell receptor beta chain appears in the sequencing data of a study of cytomegalovirus exposure and HLA in healthy donors. Primers: 60 Vbeta forward and 13 Jbeta reverse. TCRdb keeps only in-frame clones here, not all; method: immunoSEQ multiplex PCR. The sample records about 65,000 clones, less than 70% being singletons. The germline V gene encodes CDR1 MNHNS and CDR2 SASEGT. V shed 6 bases, J shed 0 bases, and the junction held 3 bases outside the gene matches. This CDR3 has 15 residues. The chain joins TRBV6-1 to TRBJ2-1; 9 nucleotides align to TRBD2. Sequencing was done on a sample of PBMCs. The TCR was taken from a man younger than 45 in good health and CMV-seronegative. CDR3 in DNA: TGTGCCAGCAGCCTAGCGGGGAGCTCCTACAATGAGCAGTTCTTC. Translating gives CASSLAGSSYNEQFF.